This is a list of T cell receptor beta chains from one sample in a study of blood T cell repertoires in COVID-19. Some clones are missing from TCRdb's copy, which holds only in-frame ones; the method was immunoSEQ multiplex PCR. The sample carries some 140,000 clones, over 60% recorded once. The sample comprised peripheral blood. The receptor set was obtained from an elderly man with acute or convalescent COVID-19. The CDR3 runs from the conserved cysteine through the conserved F or W. The D gene is left open where the match is weak. Size tells how often a clone was seen (once, few, many) or the class of an expanded clone, and some rows leave it out.

d_call,clone_size,j_call,v_call,cdr3_nt,cdr3_aa
-,-,TRBJ2-3,TRBV7-2,TGTGCCAGCAGCTTAGCGGGACAAAGCACAGATACGCAGTATTTT,CASSLAGQSTDTQYF
TRBD1,few,TRBJ1-5,TRBV18,TGTGCCAGCTCACCCGACAGGGCAGGGCAGCCCCAGCATTTT,CASSPDRAGQPQHF
-,-,TRBJ1-5,TRBV7-2,TGTGCCAGCAGCTTAGTGGGGGCAGGCAATCAGCCCCAGCATTTT,CASSLVGAGNQPQHF
-,-,TRBJ2-6,TRBV9,TGTGCCAGCAGCGTATCCCCCAGGGAAGGTGGGGCCAACGTCCTGACTTTC,CASSVSPREGGANVLTF
-,once,TRBJ1-5,TRBV6-2/TRBV6-3,TGTGCCAGCAGTTTCACAGCTCAGCCCCAGCATTTT,CASSFTAQPQHF
TRBD2,-,TRBJ2-5,TRBV11-2,TGTGCCAGCAGTTTTCGGGGGGGCCTTTTTGAGACCCAGTACTTC,CASSFRGGLFETQYF
TRBD2,-,TRBJ2-3,TRBV7-9,TGTGCCAGCAGCCTGACTAGCGGCACAGATACGCAGTATTTT,CASSLTSGTDTQYF
-,once,TRBJ1-1,TRBV18,TGTGCCAGCTCACCAAGGCCAGGGGAAGCTTTCTTT,CASSPRPGEAFF
-,-,TRBJ2-6,TRBV9,TGTGCCAGCAGCGTAGGGCAGGGGCTTGGGGCCAACGTCCTGACTTTC,CASSVGQGLGANVLTF
-,-,TRBJ1-2,TRBV4-3,TGCGCCAGCAGCCAAGATCAGGGTTTTAACTATGGCTACACCTTC,CASSQDQGFNYGYTF
-,-,TRBJ2-5,TRBV24-1,TGTGCCACCGCGCAGGGACAAGAGACCCAGTACTTC,CATAQGQETQYF
TRBD2,once,TRBJ2-5,TRBV5-1,TGCGCCAGCAGCTTGGGACTAGCGGGGTCCAGTAAAGAGACCCAGTACTTC,CASSLGLAGSSKETQYF
TRBD2,-,TRBJ2-3,TRBV28,TGTGCCAGCAGTGAGCGGGGGGGCACAGATACGCAGTATTTT,CASSERGGTDTQYF
-,few,TRBJ2-2,TRBV3-1/TRBV3-2,TGTGCCAGCGGGCGCATTAACCGGGAGCTGTTTTTT,CASGRINRELFF
-,-,TRBJ1-1,TRBV10-3,TGTGCCATCGCCGCGGACGGGGTAATGAACACTGAAGCTTTCTTT,CAIAADGVMNTEAFF
TRBD2,-,TRBJ2-3,TRBV5-4,TGTGCCAGCAGCTTAAGACTAGCGGGGTTGACAGATACGCAGTATTTT,CASSLRLAGLTDTQYF
-,once,TRBJ1-1,TRBV29-1,TGCAGCGTTGAAGATCCGGTCAGGGAGGCTGAAGCTTTCTTT,CSVEDPVREAEAFF
-,-,TRBJ2-3,TRBV7-3,TGTGCCAGCAGCCCTACAGCTACTAGCACAGATACGCAGTATTTT,CASSPTATSTDTQYF
-,-,TRBJ2-3,TRBV28,TGTGCCAGCAGTGGGGTGGTGGAGCGGGCCACAGATACGCAGTATTTT,CASSGVVERATDTQYF
-,-,TRBJ1-4,TRBV28,TGTGCCAGCAGTTTTAGAGGGGGAAGTGAAAAACTGTTTTTT,CASSFRGGSEKLFF
TRBD2,-,TRBJ2-1,TRBV7-7,TGTGCCAGCAGAAGGGACTACAGTGCAAACGAGAACAATGAGCAGTTCTTC,CASRRDYSANENNEQFF
-,-,TRBJ1-5,TRBV7-3,TGTGCCAGCAGCCTATCGGACGGGGGGCCCCAGCATTTT,CASSLSDGGPQHF
TRBD1,-,TRBJ1-2,TRBV28,TGTGCCAGCACCACGCTCAGGACAGGGCAGGGCTACACCTTC,CASTTLRTGQGYTF
TRBD1,many,TRBJ2-7,TRBV10-3,TGTGCCATCAGTGATAGGGGCAGGGGGCTTAACGAGCAGTACTTC,CAISDRGRGLNEQYF
TRBD1,-,TRBJ2-7,TRBV18,TGTGCCAGCTCACCCCGCGGTGGGGACAGAACCTACGAGCAGTACTTC,CASSPRGGDRTYEQYF
-,-,TRBJ1-1,TRBV5-6,TGTGCCAGCAGCATAGGGGCGATCTCTGAAGCTTTCTTT,CASSIGAISEAFF
-,-,TRBJ2-3,TRBV12-5,TGTGCTAGTGGCTCGTCGGATACGCAGTATTTT,CASGSSDTQYF
-,-,TRBJ1-2,TRBV19,TGTGCCAGTAGTATCGGTCAGGACTATGGCTACACCTTC,CASSIGQDYGYTF
-,-,TRBJ2-1,TRBV5-5,TGTGCCAGCAGCTTGGCCCCCGGGGGAGAGCAGTTCTTC,CASSLAPGGEQFF
-,-,TRBJ1-1,TRBV6-5,TGTGCCAGCAGTTACCGGGGTCGGGAAGCTTTCTTT,CASSYRGREAFF